The 9 T cell receptor beta chains below all came from one sample that was sequenced in a study of shared clonotypes between healthy human individuals. Profiled with immunoSEQ multiplex PCR; TCRdb holds only in-frame clones, not every one. The sample lists over a million clones; 78% were seen once. The sequencing input was memory CD4+ T cells from PBMCs. Subset specified: CD45RA-negative fraction. The receptor set was obtained from a man aged 18 to 30 in good health. Some clones in this sample may be carry-over from other donors' samples.

V usage is TRBV28 and J usage is TRBJ1-2; no reliable D call. Germline CDR1 MDHEN, CDR2 SYDVKM. The V gene lost 4 bases and the J gene lost 7 bases, with 10 bases spanning the gap. This CDR3 spans 12 amino acids. The CDR3 spells CASSSPGGGYTF. The DNA for the CDR3 is TGTGCCAGCAGTTCCCCAGGTGGTGGCTACACCTTC.

The table lists this clone with a few counts. This chain uses TRBV27 with TRBJ2-6; D unclear. The CDR3 has 15 amino acids. Germline CDR1 reads MNHEY; CDR2 reads SMNVEV (reference sequence). V lost 6 bases to trimming and J lost 1 base, with 10 bases between them. CDR3 nucleotides: TGTGCCAGCAGGTCCTCGGCATCTGGGGCCAACGTCCTGACTTTC. As protein: CASRSSASGANVLTF.

The J gene is TRBJ2-5, the V gene TRBV7-6; D might be TRBD2 (5 bases). CDR3 length: 15 amino acids. Trimming stripped 4 bases from V and 5 bases from J, with 17 bases between. The V gene's germline CDR1 is SGHVS and CDR2 FNYEAQ. Written as DNA, the CDR3 is TGTGCCAGCAGCTCTTGGACCGGATCGGGGGAGACCCAGTACTTC. Amino acid sequence: CASSSWTGSGETQYF.

This sequence joins TRBV27 and TRBJ2-7, with D possibly matching TRBD2 (6 bases). V lost 4 bases to trimming and J lost 2 bases, with 9 bases between them. Germline-derived CDR1 and CDR2 are MNHEY and SMNVEV (reference sequence). The CDR3 contains 13 residues. CDR3 sequence (DNA): TGTGCCAGCAGTTCCGGGACTCCCTACGAGCAGTACTTC. Its translation is CASSSGTPYEQYF.

The chain couples TRBV9 to TRBJ2-1; 10 bases line up with TRBD2. After removal of 0 bases from V and 4 bases from J, the junction contained 4 bases not matched to a gene. The CDR3 has 16 amino acids. CDR1 is SGDLS, CDR2 YYNGEE, per germline. CDR3 loop: CASSVGGSGGYNEQFF. The CDR3 DNA sequence: TGTGCCAGCAGCGTAGGTGGTAGCGGGGGGTACAATGAGCAGTTCTTC. Filled out from reference TRBV9 and TRBJ2-1, the complete variable domain reads DSGVTQTPKHLITATGQRVTLRCSPRSGDLSVYWYQQSLDQGLQFLIQYYNGEERAKGNILERFSAQQFPDLHSELNLSSLELGDSALYFCASSVGGSGGYNEQFFGPGTRLTVL.

The chain uses TRBV27 and TRBJ2-7; D unclear. V was pared by 8 bases and J by 7 bases, with 15 bases between. Looked up from germline, CDR1 is MNHEY and CDR2 is SMNVEV (reference sequence). This CDR3 has 12 residues. For the CDR3, the DNA is TGTGCCAGCGGGCGCTACCTTGTTGAGCAGTACTTC. Its protein is CASGRYLVEQYF.

This rearrangement joins TRBV28 to TRBJ1-1; no definite D call. V was trimmed by 1 base and J by 1 base, leaving 4 bases between them. The germline V gene encodes CDR1 MDHEN and CDR2 SYDVKM. The CDR3 extends over 13 amino acids. DNA of the CDR3: TGTGCCAGCAGTTTATTTGAGAACACTGAAGCTTTCTTT. Translation: CASSLFENTEAFF.

J is TRBJ2-7 and V is TRBV10-3; a possible D gene is TRBD1 (6 bases). Germline V CDR1 and CDR2: ENHRY, SYGVKD. This CDR3 spans 13 amino acids. V lost 6 bases to trimming and J lost 4 bases, with 13 bases between them. For the CDR3, the DNA is TGTGCCATCAGCCGGGACATCGGGTACGAGCAGTACTTC. It codes for CAISRDIGYEQYF.

The genes are TRBV4-3 and TRBJ2-7; tentative D call: TRBD1 (5 bases). This CDR3 is 14 amino acids long. Deletions cut 1 base from V and 2 bases from J, with 9 bases between. Germline CDR1 reads LGHNA; CDR2 reads YSLEER. CDR3: CASSQVTGAYEQYF. CDR3 bases: TGCGCCAGCAGCCAAGTCACAGGAGCCTACGAGCAGTACTTC.